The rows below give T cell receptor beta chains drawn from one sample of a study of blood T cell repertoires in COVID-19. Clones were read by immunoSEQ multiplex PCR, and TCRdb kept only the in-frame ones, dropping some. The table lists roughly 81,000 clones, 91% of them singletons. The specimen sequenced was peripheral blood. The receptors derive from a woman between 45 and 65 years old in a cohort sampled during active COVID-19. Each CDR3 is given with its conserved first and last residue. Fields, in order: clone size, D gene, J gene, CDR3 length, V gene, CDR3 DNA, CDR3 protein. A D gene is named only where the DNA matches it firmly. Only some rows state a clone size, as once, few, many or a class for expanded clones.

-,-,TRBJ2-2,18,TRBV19,TGTGCCAGTAGCCGTGCTTCTTGGACAGATTTTAACACCGGGGAGCTGTTTTTT,CASSRASWTDFNTGELFF
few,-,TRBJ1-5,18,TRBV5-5,TGTGCCAGCAGCTTACTTCCCAGGGGCCATTTGGGCAATCAGCCCCAGCATTTT,CASSLLPRGHLGNQPQHF
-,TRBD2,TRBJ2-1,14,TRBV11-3,TGTGCCAGCACCTTTCTAGCGGGAGTGAATGAGCAGTTCTTC,CASTFLAGVNEQFF
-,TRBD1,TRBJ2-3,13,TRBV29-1,TGCAGCGTTGGGACAGGGGGAAGAGATACGCAGTATTTT,CSVGTGGRDTQYF
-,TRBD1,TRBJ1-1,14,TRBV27,TGTGCCACCGCGAGCAGGGGGCGCGACACTGAAGCTTTCTTT,CATASRGRDTEAFF
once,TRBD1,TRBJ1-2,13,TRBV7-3,TGTGCCAGCAGCTTAGGACAGGGCTGGGGCTACACCTTC,CASSLGQGWGYTF
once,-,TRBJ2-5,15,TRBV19,TGTGCCACCCGAAGGGCGGGCAGTCCATCGGAGACCCAGTACTTC,CATRRAGSPSETQYF
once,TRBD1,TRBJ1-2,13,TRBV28,TGTGCCAGCAGTCAGACAGGGGTCTATGGCTACACCTTC,CASSQTGVYGYTF
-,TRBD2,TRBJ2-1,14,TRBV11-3,TGTGCCAGCAGAGAGCCGGGACTAGCCGATGAGCAGTTCTTC,CASREPGLADEQFF
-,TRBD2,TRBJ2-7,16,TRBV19,TGTGCCAGTAGTCCGCCCGGAGCTAGCGGGGCTGGGGAGCAGTACTTC,CASSPPGASGAGEQYF
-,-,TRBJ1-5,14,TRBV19,TGTGCCAGCGGTGGAGGGGTTATTATCCAGCCCCAGCATTTT,CASGGGVIIQPQHF
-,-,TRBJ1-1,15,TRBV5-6,TGTGCCAGCAGCTTGGCGCAGGTGTTGAACACTGAAGCTTTCTTT,CASSLAQVLNTEAFF
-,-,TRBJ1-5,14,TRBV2,TGTGCCAGCAGTATGAGTATGAGCAATCAGCCCCAGCATTTT,CASSMSMSNQPQHF
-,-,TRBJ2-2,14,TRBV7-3,TGTGCCAGCAGCACGGGACTCCATACCGGGGAGCTGTTTTTT,CASSTGLHTGELFF
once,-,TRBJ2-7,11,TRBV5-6,TGTGCCAGCACCACCGGACAGGAGCAGTACTTC,CASTTGQEQYF
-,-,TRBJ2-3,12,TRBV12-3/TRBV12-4,TGTGCCAGCAGTTCGCTAGCGGATACGCAGTATTTT,CASSSLADTQYF
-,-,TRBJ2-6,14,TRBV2,TGTGCCAGCAGTGAACGTTCTGGGGCCAACGTCCTGACTTTC,CASSERSGANVLTF
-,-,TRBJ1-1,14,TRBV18,TGTGCCAGCTCACCGGGGCGGGAGAACACTGAAGCTTTCTTT,CASSPGRENTEAFF
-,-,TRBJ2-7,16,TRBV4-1,TGCGCCAGCAGCCAAGATCCGGGGGAAGCGCGGTACGAGCAGTACTTC,CASSQDPGEARYEQYF
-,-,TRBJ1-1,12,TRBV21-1,TGTGCCAGCAGCAAATCGGACAGTGAAGCTTTCTTT,CASSKSDSEAFF
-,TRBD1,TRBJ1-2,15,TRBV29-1,TGCAGCGTTGAAGATCTCGGTACAGGGGTCTATGGCTACACCTTC,CSVEDLGTGVYGYTF
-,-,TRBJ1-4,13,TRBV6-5,TGTGCCAGCGGGGGGGGGCAGGTTGAAAAACTGTTTTTT,CASGGGQVEKLFF
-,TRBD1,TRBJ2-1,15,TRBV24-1,TGTGCCACCAGTGACTCCGGGACAGTCCACAATGAGCAGTTCTTC,CATSDSGTVHNEQFF
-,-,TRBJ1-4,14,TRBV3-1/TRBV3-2,TGTGCCAGCAGCCCTAACAGCCTTAATGAAAAACTGTTTTTT,CASSPNSLNEKLFF
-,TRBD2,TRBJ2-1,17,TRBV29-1,TGCAGCGTTGCGGGGGTTTCGCGGACTAGCGGACACAATGAGCAGTTCTTC,CSVAGVSRTSGHNEQFF
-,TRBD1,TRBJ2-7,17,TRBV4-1,TGCGCCAGCAGCCAAGATCCCAGCCCTCGGACAGGCTACGAGCAGTACTTC,CASSQDPSPRTGYEQYF
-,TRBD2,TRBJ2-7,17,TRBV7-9,TGTGCCAGCAGCTTAGGGCTAGCGGGGGTAAATTCCTACGAGCAGTACTTC,CASSLGLAGVNSYEQYF